This is a list of T cell receptor beta chains from one sample in a study of blood T cell repertoires in COVID-19. Produced via immunoSEQ multiplex PCR; TCRdb's table is partial and in-frame only. The sample yields tens of thousands of clones, 75% to 90% seen once. The specimen sequenced was peripheral blood. The receptors originated from an elderly man with acute or convalescent COVID-19. CDR3s include the opening cysteine and the closing phenylalanine or tryptophan. Each record gives: V gene, D gene, clone size, J gene, CDR3 length, CDR3 protein, CDR3 DNA. A D gene is named only where the DNA matches it firmly. The size field is filled for only some rows; it gives once, few, many or a size class.

V gene: TRBV3-1/TRBV3-2
D gene: .
clone size: few
J gene: TRBJ1-1
CDR3 length: 12
CDR3 protein: CASSSSGTEAFF
CDR3 DNA: TGTGCCAGCAGCTCGTCGGGCACTGAAGCTTTCTTT

V gene: TRBV4-1
D gene: TRBD2
clone size: few
J gene: TRBJ2-7
CDR3 length: 16
CDR3 protein: CASSRSLAGDSYEQYF
CDR3 DNA: TGCGCCAGCAGCCGGTCTCTAGCGGGCGACTCCTACGAGCAGTACTTC

V gene: TRBV5-1
D gene: .
clone size: once
J gene: TRBJ1-3
CDR3 length: 15
CDR3 protein: CASSLGSGPGNTIYF
CDR3 DNA: TGCGCCAGCAGCTTGGGGTCAGGGCCTGGAAACACCATATATTTT

V gene: TRBV28
D gene: .
clone size: .
J gene: TRBJ2-7
CDR3 length: 15
CDR3 protein: CASSLPKGLTYEQYF
CDR3 DNA: TGTGCCAGCAGTTTGCCTAAAGGACTAACCTACGAGCAGTACTTC

V gene: TRBV27
D gene: TRBD1
clone size: .
J gene: TRBJ1-2
CDR3 length: 13
CDR3 protein: CASSLDRVNGYTF
CDR3 DNA: TGTGCCAGCAGCTTAGACAGGGTCAACGGCTACACCTTC

V gene: TRBV6-1
D gene: .
clone size: .
J gene: TRBJ1-5
CDR3 length: 16
CDR3 protein: CASSELVGGRTQPQHF
CDR3 DNA: TGTGCCAGCAGTGAATTGGTCGGAGGGCGGACACAGCCCCAGCATTTT

V gene: TRBV19
D gene: .
clone size: .
J gene: TRBJ1-3
CDR3 length: 16
CDR3 protein: CASIVTAVPSGNTIYF
CDR3 DNA: TGTGCCAGTATAGTCACGGCGGTCCCATCTGGAAACACCATATATTTT

V gene: TRBV11-3
D gene: .
clone size: .
J gene: TRBJ2-3
CDR3 length: 15
CDR3 protein: CASSLGGQLTDTQYF
CDR3 DNA: TGTGCCAGCAGCTTAGGAGGGCAACTCACAGATACGCAGTATTTT

V gene: TRBV6-1
D gene: TRBD1
clone size: once
J gene: TRBJ2-3
CDR3 length: 14
CDR3 protein: CASTKDRVTDTQYF
CDR3 DNA: TGTGCCAGCACCAAGGACAGGGTAACAGATACGCAGTATTTT

V gene: TRBV7-9
D gene: .
clone size: .
J gene: TRBJ1-1
CDR3 length: 14
CDR3 protein: CASSLKGGRAEAFF
CDR3 DNA: TGTGCCAGCAGCTTAAAGGGGGGGAGAGCTGAAGCTTTCTTT

V gene: TRBV27
D gene: .
clone size: .
J gene: TRBJ1-2
CDR3 length: 14
CDR3 protein: CASSLQGTRNGYTF
CDR3 DNA: TGTGCCAGCAGTCTCCAGGGGACTAGGAATGGCTACACCTTC

V gene: TRBV6-5
D gene: TRBD1
clone size: .
J gene: TRBJ2-7
CDR3 length: 14
CDR3 protein: CASTGDRGSYEQYF
CDR3 DNA: TGTGCCAGCACCGGGGACAGGGGTTCCTACGAGCAGTACTTC

V gene: TRBV2
D gene: .
clone size: .
J gene: TRBJ2-3
CDR3 length: 12
CDR3 protein: CASSATADTQYF
CDR3 DNA: TGTGCCAGCAGCGCGACAGCGGATACGCAGTATTTT

V gene: TRBV10-3
D gene: TRBD1
clone size: .
J gene: TRBJ1-6
CDR3 length: 13
CDR3 protein: CAISGQGRSPLHF
CDR3 DNA: TGTGCCATCAGCGGACAGGGCCGATCACCCCTCCACTTT

V gene: TRBV6-4
D gene: .
clone size: .
J gene: TRBJ1-1
CDR3 length: 13
CDR3 protein: CASSLTGNTEAFF
CDR3 DNA: TGTGCCAGCAGCCTGACTGGGAACACTGAAGCTTTCTTT

V gene: TRBV7-3
D gene: TRBD1
clone size: few
J gene: TRBJ1-1
CDR3 length: 15
CDR3 protein: CASSRDSNMNTEAFF
CDR3 DNA: TGTGCCAGCAGCCGGGACAGTAACATGAACACTGAAGCTTTCTTT

V gene: TRBV3-1/TRBV3-2
D gene: .
clone size: once
J gene: TRBJ1-4
CDR3 length: 18
CDR3 protein: CASSQDALSVLQGEKLFF
CDR3 DNA: TGTGCCAGCAGCCAAGATGCCCTGTCAGTCCTACAGGGTGAAAAACTGTTTTTT